Sequencing of this TCR beta chain was carried out in a study of CD8 T cells in Susac syndrome. The authors reverse transcribed roughly 0.5 to 1 ug RNA with random hexamers. One entry per CDR3 protein, called by TCRdb with MiXCR from the immunoSEQ multiplex PCR reads. The table has 120,000 or so distinct CDR3 sequences, 90% to 95% seen once. J was trimmed by 10 bases and V by 4 bases; bases with no gene match: 4. CDR3 length equals 12 residues. The germline V gene encodes CDR1 MNHEY and CDR2 SVGAGI. This clonotype was detected once. The sample comprised CD4+ T cells from PBMCs. This TCR was sampled from a human donor in good health. This chain connects TRBV6-5 to TRBJ2-4, with 7 bases lining up with TRBD1. Here the CDR3 DNA reads TGTGCCAGCAGTTCTCCGGGACAGATTCAGTACTTC. Translating it yields CASSSPGQIQYF.